The 24 T cell receptor beta chains presented below share a single source sample, sequenced in a study of graft-versus-host responses after intestinal transplantation. Their recognized antigens are unknown. The data were produced by immunoSEQ multiplex PCR, yet TCRdb's version contains in-frame clones alone and is incomplete. The profile shows about 120,000 clones, around 93% of them singletons. The sample was unstimulated CD4+ T cells sorted from spleen or lymph node cells, taken before intestinal transplant. The receptors come from a human donor who received an intestinal transplant.

The rearrangement links TRBV6-5 to TRBJ2-3; no clear D gene. Trimming pared 3 bases from V and 2 bases from J, leaving 6 bases between. Germline-derived CDR1 and CDR2 are MNHEY and SVGAGI. This CDR3 is built from 13 residues. The DNA for the CDR3 is TGTGCCAGCAGTTATGGAACCACAGATACGCAGTATTTT. It specifies CASSYGTTDTQYF.

The chain carries TRBV7-3 and TRBJ2-2, with D unresolved. CDR3 length: 15 residues. Germline values: CDR1 SGHTA, CDR2 FQGTGA. Trimming removed 5 bases from V and 5 bases from J, with 15 bases in between. The DNA of the CDR3 is TGTGCCAGCAGCGCGCTGGGCAGCGCTACCGGGGAGCTGTTTTTT. It codes for CASSALGSATGELFF.

The chain couples TRBV7-2 to TRBJ2-5; either TRBD1 or TRBD2 may fit D (6 bases each). Trimming took 2 bases from V and 5 from J, leaving 18 bases between them. Germline V gives CDR1 SGHTA, CDR2 FQGNSA. The CDR3 is 16 amino acids. The CDR3 sequence: CASSLRGVTLTETQYF. The CDR3 DNA reads TGTGCCAGCAGCTTAAGGGGGGTGACTCTCACGGAGACCCAGTACTTC.

The rearrangement joins TRBV10-2 to TRBJ1-5, with 8 bases fitting TRBD1. J was trimmed by 7 bases and V by 6 bases; bases with no gene match: 8. This CDR3 region has 14 residues. CDR1 WSHSY and CDR2 SAAADI come from the germline V gene. The CDR3 bases are TGCGCCAGCAGCTTGACAGGGGTTGGGCAGCCCCAGCATTTT. This encodes CASSLTGVGQPQHF.

The genes are TRBV5-4 and TRBJ2-1, with 8 bases that match TRBD1. The germline gives CDR1 SGHNT, CDR2 YYREEE (reference sequence). V was clipped by 0 bases and J by 7 bases; unmatched bases: 12. CDR3 length: 17 residues. CDR3 protein: CASSLEFAGQGPNEQFF. CDR3 DNA sequence: TGTGCCAGCAGCTTGGAGTTTGCCGGACAGGGCCCGAATGAGCAGTTCTTC. The full variable domain, in which reference TRBV5-4 and TRBJ2-1 provide the parts outside the CDR3, is ETGVTQSPTHLIKTRGQQVTLRCSSQSGHNTVSWYQQALGQGPQFIFQYYREEENGRGNFPPRFSGLQFPNYSSELNVNALELDDSALYLCASSLEFAGQGPNEQFFGPGTRLTVL.

The chain employs TRBV5-1 and TRBJ2-7; D unresolved. There are 15 residues in the CDR3. Trimming took off 4 bases at V and 0 bases at J, with 14 bases between the two ends. Germline lookup yields CDR1 SGHRS and CDR2 YFSETQ. This chain's CDR3 is CASSPPTLLSYEQYF. DNA for the CDR3: TGCGCCAGCAGCCCACCGACACTGCTCTCCTACGAGCAGTACTTC. Looking up the rest from reference TRBV5-1 and TRBJ2-7 gives the full variable domain: KAGVTQTPRYLIKTRGQQVTLSCSPISGHRSVSWYQQTPGQGLQFLFEYFSETQRNKGNFPGRFSGRQFSNSRSEMNVSTLELGDSALYLCASSPPTLLSYEQYFGPGTRLTVT.

This chain uses TRBV11-2 with TRBJ1-1; 9 nucleotides align to TRBD1. J lost 1 base, V lost 3 bases, and 9 bases had no gene match. Germline values: CDR1 SGHAT, CDR2 FQNNGV. This CDR3 contains 17 residues. CDR3 protein: CASSFRTQGARNTEAFF. The CDR3 region has the DNA TGTGCCAGCAGCTTTAGGACACAGGGGGCGAGGAACACTGAAGCTTTCTTT.

The rearrangement uses TRBV30 and TRBJ1-5; D may be TRBD1 (6 bases). Trimming took 8 bases from V and 3 from J, leaving 14 bases between them. Germline V gene lookup returns CDR1 GTSNPN and CDR2 SVGIG (reference sequence). This CDR3 region has 13 residues. This CDR3 is CAGGQGPNQPQHF. In DNA, the CDR3 is TGTGCCGGGGGGCAGGGCCCCAATCAGCCCCAGCATTTT.

The rearrangement uses TRBV2 and TRBJ2-7; D is uncertain. This CDR3 contains 13 residues. The germline V and J ends were trimmed by 11 bases and 0 bases, with 14 bases remaining between them. Germline CDR1 reads SNHLY; CDR2 reads FYNNEI. The CDR3 loop reads CAGEKAGSYEQYF. As DNA, the CDR3 is TGTGCCGGAGAAAAGGCAGGCTCCTACGAGCAGTACTTC.

The J gene is TRBJ2-1, the V gene TRBV5-1; D ambiguous. CDR3 length: 13 residues. V was pared by 1 base and J by 9 bases, with 11 bases between. Germline lookup yields CDR1 SGHRS and CDR2 YFSETQ. In DNA form, the CDR3 reads TGCGCCAGCAGCTTGCTAGGGTTGGCTGAGCAGTTCTTC. This translates into CASSLLGLAEQFF.

This clone was seen only a few times. The chain has TRBV6-5 and TRBJ1-3; D perhaps matches TRBD1 (5 bases). This CDR3 comprises 14 residues. V was pared by 8 bases and J by 2 bases, with 13 bases between. Germline V gene data show CDR1 as MNHEY and CDR2 as SVGAGI. CDR3 nucleotides: TGTGCCAGCGGAAAGGGGTGGGCTGGAAACACCATATATTTT. This encodes CASGKGWAGNTIYF.

This chain connects TRBV27 to TRBJ1-1; D gene ambiguous. This CDR3 comprises 13 residues. V was cut by 5 bases and J by 3 bases, with 10 bases left in between. CDR1 MNHEY and CDR2 SMNVEV come from the germline V gene (reference sequence). CDR3 sequence reads: CASSLNGYTEAFF. The CDR3 coding sequence is TGTGCCAGCAGTCTCAACGGGTACACTGAAGCTTTCTTT.

The chain employs TRBV19 and TRBJ1-5; D uncertain. V shed 7 bases and J shed 3 bases, with 16 bases lying between them. This CDR3 has 15 residues. CDR1 LNHDA and CDR2 SQIVND come from the germline V gene (reference sequence). CDR3 sequence reads: CASNPGSLPNQPQHF. CDR3 bases: TGTGCCAGTAATCCGGGCAGCCTCCCCAATCAGCCCCAGCATTTT.

This chain connects TRBV28 to TRBJ2-2; the D gene could be TRBD1 or TRBD2 (5 bases each). V lost 5 bases and J 4 bases, leaving 14 bases between the germline ends. Germline CDR1 and CDR2: MDHEN and SYDVKM. This CDR3 contains 15 residues. The CDR3 is CASSRRLGTTGELFF. The CDR3 nucleotides are TGTGCCAGCAGTCGTCGGCTAGGGACCACCGGGGAGCTGTTTTTT.

The gene calls are TRBV10-3 and TRBJ2-3; no clear D. Germline V gene lookup returns CDR1 ENHRY and CDR2 SYGVKD. V was trimmed by 4 bases and J by 0 bases, leaving 14 bases between them. CDR3 length: 16 residues. The CDR3 DNA reads TGTGCCATCAGTGTAAGAGCAGCCACTAGCACAGATACGCAGTATTTT. Its translation: CAISVRAATSTDTQYF.

Details on this clone: Other nucleotide sequences in the sample specify the same CDR3. The chain links TRBV2 to TRBJ2-7; 7 bases align to TRBD1. The CDR3 length is 12 residues. CDR1 is SNHLY, CDR2 FYNNEI, per germline. V lost 8 bases and J lost 2; bases outside the gene matches: 3. CDR3 nucleotides: TGTGCCAGCCGGGACAGCCCCTACGAGCAGTACTTC. Its protein product is CASRDSPYEQYF.

The genes are TRBV6-1 and TRBJ2-4; perhaps TRBD2 as D (6 bases). This CDR3 comprises 15 residues. CDR1 and CDR2 (germline): MNHNS, SASEGT. The ends were cut back, 7 bases at V and 1 base at J, with 14 bases in the middle. The CDR3 sequence: CASKEGGAAKNIQYF. CDR3 nucleotides: TGTGCCAGCAAGGAGGGTGGAGCGGCCAAAAACATTCAGTACTTC.

The chain employs TRBV6-5 and TRBJ2-5; 7 bases map to TRBD2. Germline loops: CDR1 MNHEY, CDR2 SVGAGI. The CDR3 consists of 15 residues. The trim removed 7 bases at V and 5 bases at J, leaving 13 bases unmatched. The CDR3 region has the DNA TGTGCCAGCACCCAAAGGGGCGGGAGCGTCGAGACCCAGTACTTC. Its translation: CASTQRGGSVETQYF.

The rearrangement uses TRBV13 and TRBJ2-7, with D perhaps TRBD2 (6 bases). This CDR3 region has 16 residues. V was clipped by 5 bases and J by 0 bases, with 17 bases between them. Germline V lookup: CDR1 PRHDT, CDR2 FYEKMQ (reference sequence). For the CDR3, the DNA is TGTGCCAGCAGCCCTTATTATCGGGGGAGCTCCTACGAGCAGTACTTC. It is translated as CASSPYYRGSSYEQYF. Full variable domain (missing parts from reference TRBV13 and TRBJ2-7): AAGVIQSPRHLIKEKRETATLKCYPIPRHDTVYWYQQGPGQDPQFLISFYEKMQSDKGSIPDRFSAQQFSDYHSELNMSSLELGDSALYFCASSPYYRGSSYEQYFGPGTRLTVT.

The V call is TRBV28, the J call TRBJ2-2; either TRBD1 or TRBD2 may supply D (5 bases each). The length of the CDR3 is 16 residues. The V end lost 7 bases, the J end lost 4 bases, and 19 bases lay between the germline ends. Per the germline V gene, CDR1 is MDHEN and CDR2 is SYDVKM. CDR3 protein: CASKTPRGVSTGELFF. The DNA of the CDR3 is TGTGCCAGCAAAACTCCGAGGGGAGTGTCCACCGGGGAGCTGTTTTTT.

The V call is TRBV30, the J call TRBJ2-1; D might be TRBD1 (6 bases). Trimming left V 1 base short and J 7 bases short, with 20 bases between. Germline V gene data show CDR1 as GTSNPN and CDR2 as SVGIG (reference sequence). This CDR3 is built from 16 residues. In nucleotides, the CDR3 is TGTGCCTGGAGTGAGGGGTGGGTAGGGGGATCTAATGAGCAGTTCTTC. Translated: CAWSEGWVGGSNEQFF.

The chain links TRBV2 to TRBJ2-7; 10 bases align to TRBD1. CDR3 length: 12 residues. After removal of 10 bases from V and 4 bases from J, the junction contained 4 bases not matched to a gene. Germline V gene sequence: CDR1 SNHLY, CDR2 FYNNEI. In DNA form, the CDR3 reads TGTGCCACCGGACAGGGGGGGTACGAGCAGTACTTC. Its protein is CATGQGGYEQYF.

This chain joins TRBV5-1 and TRBJ1-1; D call uncertain. Trimming cost V 3 bases and J 5 bases, with 11 bases left between them. CDR1 and CDR2 from the germline V gene are SGHRS and YFSETQ. The CDR3 runs 13 residues. CDR3 nucleotides: TGCGCCAGCAGCTCCCTAGGGAGGACTGAAGCTTTCTTT. This gives the protein CASSSLGRTEAFF.

The chain employs TRBV11-2 and TRBJ2-5, with a weak D call TRBD2 (6 bases). This CDR3 spans 15 amino acids. Per the germline V gene, CDR1 is SGHAT and CDR2 is FQNNGV. V lost 5 bases and J lost 1, with 14 bases in between. CDR3 in DNA: TGTGCCAGCAGCCATGACCGGGAGAGCCAAGAGACCCAGTACTTC. Its protein is CASSHDRESQETQYF. The full variable domain, its missing parts supplied by reference TRBV11-2 and TRBJ2-5, is EAGVAQSPRYKIIEKRQSVAFWCNPISGHATLYWYQQILGQGPKLLIQFQNNGVVDDSQLPKDRFSAERLKGVDSTLKIQPAKLEDSAVYLCASSHDRESQETQYFGPGTRLLVL.